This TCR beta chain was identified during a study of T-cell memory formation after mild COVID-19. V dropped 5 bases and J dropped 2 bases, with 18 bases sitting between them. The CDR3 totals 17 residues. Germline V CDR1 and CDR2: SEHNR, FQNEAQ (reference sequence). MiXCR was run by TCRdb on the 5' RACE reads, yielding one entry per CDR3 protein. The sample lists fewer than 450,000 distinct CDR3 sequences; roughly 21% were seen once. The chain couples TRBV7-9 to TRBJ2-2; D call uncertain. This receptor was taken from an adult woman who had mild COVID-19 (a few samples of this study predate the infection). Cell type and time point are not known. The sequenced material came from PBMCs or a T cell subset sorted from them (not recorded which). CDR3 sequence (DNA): TGTGCCAGCAGCACCAATCTCAGGCGCCACAACACCGGGGAGCTGTTTTTT. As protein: CASSTNLRRHNTGELFF.